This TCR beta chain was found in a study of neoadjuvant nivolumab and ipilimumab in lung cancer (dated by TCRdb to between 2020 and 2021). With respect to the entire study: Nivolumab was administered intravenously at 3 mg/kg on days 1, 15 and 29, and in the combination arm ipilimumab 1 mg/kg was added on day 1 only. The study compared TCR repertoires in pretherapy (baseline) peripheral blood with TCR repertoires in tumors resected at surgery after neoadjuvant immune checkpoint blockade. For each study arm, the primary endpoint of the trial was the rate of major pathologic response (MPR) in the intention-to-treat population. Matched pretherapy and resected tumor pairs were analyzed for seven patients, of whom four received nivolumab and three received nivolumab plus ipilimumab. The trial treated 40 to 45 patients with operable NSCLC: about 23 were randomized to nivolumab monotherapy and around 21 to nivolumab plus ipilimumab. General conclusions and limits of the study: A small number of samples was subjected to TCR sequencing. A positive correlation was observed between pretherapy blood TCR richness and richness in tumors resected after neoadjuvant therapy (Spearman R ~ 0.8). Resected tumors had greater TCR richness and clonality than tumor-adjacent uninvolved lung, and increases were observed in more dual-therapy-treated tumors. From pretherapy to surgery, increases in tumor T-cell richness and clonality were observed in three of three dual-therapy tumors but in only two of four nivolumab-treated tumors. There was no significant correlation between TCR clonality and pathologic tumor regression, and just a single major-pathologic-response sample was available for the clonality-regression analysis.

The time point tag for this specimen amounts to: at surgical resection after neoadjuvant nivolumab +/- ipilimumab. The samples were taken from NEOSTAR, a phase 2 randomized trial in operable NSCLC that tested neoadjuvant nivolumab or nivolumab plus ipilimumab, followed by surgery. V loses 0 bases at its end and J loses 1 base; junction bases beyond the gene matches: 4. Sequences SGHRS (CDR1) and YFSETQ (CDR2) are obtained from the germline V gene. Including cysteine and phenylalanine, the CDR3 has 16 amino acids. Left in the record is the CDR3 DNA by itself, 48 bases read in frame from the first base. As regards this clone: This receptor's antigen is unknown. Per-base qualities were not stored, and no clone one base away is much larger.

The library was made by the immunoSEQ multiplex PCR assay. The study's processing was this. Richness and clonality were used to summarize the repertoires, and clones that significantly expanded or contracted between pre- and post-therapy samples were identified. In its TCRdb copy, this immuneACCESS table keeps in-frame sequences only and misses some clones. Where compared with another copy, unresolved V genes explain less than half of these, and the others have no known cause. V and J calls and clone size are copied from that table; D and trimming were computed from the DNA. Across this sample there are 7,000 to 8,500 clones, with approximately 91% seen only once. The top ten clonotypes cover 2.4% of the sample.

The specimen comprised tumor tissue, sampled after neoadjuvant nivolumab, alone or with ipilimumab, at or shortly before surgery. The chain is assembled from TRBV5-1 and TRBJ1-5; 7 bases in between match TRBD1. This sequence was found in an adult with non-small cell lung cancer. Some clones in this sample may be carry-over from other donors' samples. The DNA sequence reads TGCGCCAGCAGCTTGGGGACAGGTTGGAGCAATCAGCCCCAGCATTTT. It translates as CASSLGTGWSNQPQHF.